This T cell receptor (beta chain) comes out of a study of vaccination and CD4 T cells after COVID-19 (dated by TCRdb to about 2022). Context from the whole study: Every convalescent patient had a positive nasal swab PCR test for SARS-CoV-2, with mild disease in 9 or 10 patients and severe disease in one. The convalescent cohort included six males and four females, with two Hispanic individuals, seven Caucasians, two Asians and one multiracial person. Participants got two doses of the Pfizer-BioNTech BNT162b2 vaccine (n=8) or two doses of the Moderna mRNA-1273 vaccine (n=2). Post-COVID blood samples from convalescent patients were collected a median of around 100 days after diagnosis, with a range of 35 to 161 days. Post-vaccine blood samples were obtained a median of roughly 75 days after the second vaccine dose, with a range of roughly 12 to 250 days. The cultures were stimulated with overlapping spike peptide pools from SARS-CoV-2 and from the common cold coronaviruses HCoV-NL63, HCoV-OC43 and HCoV-229E. In control cultures, a CEFX viral epitope pool was used as positive control, an HIV-1 Nef peptide pool was used as negative control, or no peptide was added. In around nine COVID-19 convalescent patients and a few infection-naive healthy vaccine recipients, the spike-specific CD4+ TCR repertoire before mRNA vaccination was compared with the repertoire after mRNA vaccination. Overall study outcomes, separate from this receptor: The median number of SARS-CoV-2-reactive clonotypes rose from fewer than 25 after infection to 38 after vaccination, but the change was not significant. Only a relatively small number of convalescent patients were included in the study, and early timepoints following natural infection were not analyzed. In convalescent patients, a median about 86% of post-vaccine SARS-CoV-2-reactive clones were detected only after vaccination, suggesting vaccine-specific priming. Of the vaccine-specific clones in convalescent patients, 304 of 307, or nearly all, reacted only to SARS-CoV-2 spike and did not cross-react with common cold coronaviruses.

Concerning this clonotype: The antigen this receptor binds is unknown. Base qualities are missing; no much larger clone stands one base away.

Libraries were constructed by PCR. At the Johns Hopkins FTIC core, DNA from the cultured CD4+ T cells underwent TCR sequencing with the Oncomine TCR Beta short-read assay. Genomic DNA was extracted from the cultured CD4+ T cells with the QIAamp micro DNA kit. Oncomine TCR Beta libraries made from cultured CD4+ T cells were pooled using unique dual indexes and sequenced on an Illumina iSeq 100. Per the authors' processing: Non-productive sequences were removed, and CDR3s not starting with C, not ending with F or W, or shorter than 7 amino acids were discarded. The MANAFEST web application was used to identify antigen-specific clonotypes by comparing peptide-stimulated wells against reference wells and other culture wells. To be called positive, a clone needed an FDR below 0.05, an odds ratio above 5, and a productive frequency above 0.1% in at least two of three replicate wells. A clonotype counted as cross-reactive if it showed significant expansion both in the SARS-CoV-2 spike wells and in at least one common cold coronavirus spike condition. Levenshtein distances (stringdist) and unrooted phylogenetic trees (ape) in R version 3.6.1 were used to assess CDR3 homology. Through fastp at Q25 and MiXCR, TCRdb rebuilt clones from the public reads, retaining in-frame beta chains. Every CDR3 protein is listed once, alongside the most common genes and DNA of its rows. These V and J calls originate from TCRdb's pipeline instead of the authors' own analysis. This sample lists over 15,000 distinct CDR3 sequences; over 45% were detected once. 9% to 10% of the sample belongs to the ten largest clones.

The V end gives up 0 bases and the J end 6 bases, leaving 8 bases in the junction not matched to a gene. CDR1 and CDR2 are read off the germline V gene as SNHLY and FYNNEI. The CDR3 has 16 amino acids, counting the end cysteine and phenylalanine. Only the CDR3 portion is preserved as DNA: 48 bases, with reading frame beginning at the first base. The treatment or condition label, read with the paper, signifies: roughly nine-day PBMC culture with coronavirus spike peptide pools or control peptides (ViraFEST assay). The ViraFEST assay was used in the study, in which antigen-specific T cells were expanded with peptide pools and expanded clonotypes were subsequently identified by TCR sequencing. The convalescent patients' positive SARS-CoV-2 PCR tests were from March to December 2020, which was before the Alpha, Beta and Delta variants emerged in the United States. Each well held around 1.9 million PBMCs cultured with roughly 10 ug/ml peptide pools in IMDM containing approximately 5% human AB serum and around 10 IU/ml IL-2. Half of the culture medium was replaced with fresh IL-2-containing medium on days 3 and 7. After about nine days of culture, CD4+ T cells were isolated by negative selection with the EasySep CD4+ T cell isolation kit. Ficoll-Paque Plus gradient centrifugation was used to isolate PBMCs from whole blood, and the isolated PBMCs were then either used fresh or cryopreserved at -140C. Culture conditions were generally each tested in triplicate wells.

The sequenced sample was CD4+ T cells from blood, cultured in vitro. This clonotype was sampled from a human donor who had recovered from COVID-19. The rearrangement combines TRBV2 with TRBJ1-5; TRBD1 lines up with 7 middle nucleotides. This receptor carries the CDR3 CASSEAGVQGGQPQHF. The DNA is as follows: TGTGCCAGCAGTGAAGCAGGGGTGCAGGGGGGTCAGCCCCAGCATTTT.